The 20 T cell receptor beta chains presented below share a single source sample, sequenced in a study of neoadjuvant anti-PD-1 for oral cavity cancer. Assay used: immunoSEQ multiplex PCR; TCRdb lists only in-frame clones, some missing. This table has 60,000 to 75,000 clones, around 80% appearing once. The sample consisted of PBMCs, taken before nivolumab (anti-PD-1) treatment. Receptors originate from a person aged 40-85 years with oral cavity squamous cell carcinoma.

The genes are TRBV11-1 and TRBJ2-7; 7 bases agree with TRBD2. The CDR3 extends over 15 amino acids. With V trimmed by 5 bases and J by 3 bases, 10 bases remained unmatched. The germline CDR1 and CDR2 sequences are SGHAT and FQDESV (reference sequence). The CDR3 is CASSLRGRAVYEQYF. The CDR3 nucleotides are TGTGCCAGCAGCCTCCGGGGGAGGGCAGTCTACGAGCAGTACTTC.

The chain links TRBV6-1 to TRBJ1-2; maybe TRBD1 (5 bases). The CDR3 has 14 amino acids. With 1 base removed from V and 3 bases from J, the gap between germline ends came to 9 bases. Germline V gene data show CDR1 as MNHNS and CDR2 as SASEGT. CDR3 coding DNA: TGTGCCAGCAGTGAAGGGGGCCTGTACTATGGCTACACCTTC. It codes for CASSEGGLYYGYTF.

This chain connects TRBV18 to TRBJ1-6, with D unresolved. The CDR3 runs to 15 residues. Germline values: CDR1 KGHSH, CDR2 LQKENI. The ends were cut back, 3 bases at V and 7 bases at J, with 13 bases in the middle. The CDR3 here is CASSPGGQLNSPLHF. In DNA form, the CDR3 reads TGTGCCAGCTCACCTGGCGGTCAGTTGAATTCACCCCTCCACTTT. The full variable domain, completed using reference TRBV18 and TRBJ1-6, is NAGVMQNPRHLVRRRGQEARLRCSPMKGHSHVYWYRQLPEEGLKFMVYLQKENIIDESGMPKERFSAEFPKEGPSILRIQQVVRGDSAAYFCASSPGGQLNSPLHFGNGTRLTVT.

V gene TRBV5-1 combines with J gene TRBJ1-2; D ambiguous. Germline CDR1 and CDR2: SGHRS and YFSETQ. CDR3 size: 13 residues. The V end lost 0 bases, the J end lost 5 bases, and 8 bases lay between the germline ends. CDR3 sequence: CASSLALEYGYTF. The CDR3, as DNA: TGCGCCAGCAGCTTGGCTCTGGAATATGGCTACACCTTC.

The chain joins TRBV14 to TRBJ2-3, with 15 bases fitting TRBD2. CDR1 is SGHDN, CDR2 FVKESK, per germline. There are 17 residues in the CDR3. V shed 2 bases, J shed 10 bases, and the junction held 10 bases outside the gene matches. The CDR3 DNA sequence: TGTGCCAGCAGCCAAACTAGGACTAGCGGGAGGGCCAGTGCGCAGTATTTT. Translation: CASSQTRTSGRASAQYF. The variable domain in full, completed from reference TRBV14 and TRBJ2-3, reads EAGVTQFPSHSVIEKGQTVTLRCDPISGHDNLYWYRRVMGKEIKFLLHFVKESKQDESGMPNNRFLAERTGGTYSTLKVQPAELEDSGVYFCASSQTRTSGRASAQYFGPGTRLTVL.

The chain couples TRBV5-4 to TRBJ1-4, with a possible D match to TRBD1 (6 bases). The germline CDR1 and CDR2 sequences are SGHNT and YYREEE (reference sequence). The CDR3 length is 16 residues. V was clipped by 2 bases and J by 4 bases, with 15 bases between them. CDR3 sequence: CASSLRGMADNEKLFF. In nucleotides, the CDR3 is TGTGCCAGCAGCTTAAGGGGGATGGCCGATAATGAAAAACTGTTTTTT. Together with reference TRBV5-4 and TRBJ1-4, the CDR3 gives the full variable domain: ETGVTQSPTHLIKTRGQQVTLRCSSQSGHNTVSWYQQALGQGPQFIFQYYREEENGRGNFPPRFSGLQFPNYSSELNVNALELDDSALYLCASSLRGMADNEKLFFGSGTQLSVL.

The chain carries TRBV18 and TRBJ1-2, with 8 nucleotides matching TRBD1. The CDR3 runs 16 residues. Germline values: CDR1 KGHSH, CDR2 LQKENI. Losses at the gene ends were 3 bases for V and 5 bases for J; bases not matched to a gene: 11. The DNA of the CDR3 is TGTGCCAGCTCACCCGGGACAGGCACAACGAAATATGGCTACACCTTC. This gives the protein CASSPGTGTTKYGYTF.

This chain uses TRBV4-1 with TRBJ2-5; unclear D gene. Germline V gives CDR1 MGHRA, CDR2 YSYEKL. This CDR3 has 14 amino acids. Trimming stripped 1 base from V and 2 bases from J, with 8 bases between. The chain's CDR3 is CASSQASLQETQYF. CDR3 in DNA: TGCGCCAGCAGCCAAGCATCCTTGCAAGAGACCCAGTACTTC.

The rearrangement joins TRBV5-1 to TRBJ2-7; 10 bases align to TRBD1. There are 15 residues in the CDR3. V trimming: 2 bases; J trimming: 9 bases; junction bases outside the gene matches: 11. Germline V gives CDR1 SGHRS, CDR2 YFSETQ. The CDR3 sequence: CASSLAGQGVGGQYF. As DNA, the CDR3 is TGCGCCAGCAGCTTAGCCGGACAGGGGGTAGGTGGGCAGTACTTC.

This clone was counted only a few times. This chain links TRBV6-5 with TRBJ2-1; 15 positions match TRBD2. The germline gives CDR1 MNHEY, CDR2 SVGAGI. The CDR3 runs to 16 residues. The V and J ends lost 4 bases and 9 bases, in that order; junction bases with no gene match: 7. CDR3 loop: CASSFGLAGGPGEQFF. CDR3 DNA: TGTGCCAGCAGTTTTGGACTAGCGGGAGGGCCCGGTGAGCAGTTCTTC.

The rearrangement links TRBV6-6 to TRBJ2-2; 8 nucleotides line up with TRBD2. The CDR3 runs to 16 residues. Germline lookup yields CDR1 MNHNY and CDR2 SVGAGI (reference sequence). The V segment lost 6 bases and the J segment 0 bases; nucleotides outside the gene matches: 6. This CDR3 is CASSRGGSSNTGELFF. CDR3 nucleotides: TGTGCCAGCAGCCGGGGGGGGTCTTCGAACACCGGGGAGCTGTTTTTT.

The chain uses TRBV2 and TRBJ2-1; D may match TRBD1 or TRBD2 (5 bases each). Trimming pared 6 bases from V and 2 bases from J, leaving 5 bases between. Germline values: CDR1 SNHLY, CDR2 FYNNEI. CDR3 size: 12 residues. Here the CDR3 reads CASRGAYNEQFF. CDR3 in DNA: TGTGCCAGCAGGGGGGCCTACAATGAGCAGTTCTTC.

The V gene is TRBV5-6, the J gene TRBJ1-1; D is unclear. V was shortened by 2 bases and J by 8 bases, with 13 bases between the two germline ends. This CDR3 region has 13 residues. CDR1 and CDR2 from the germline V gene are SGHDT and YYEEEE. CDR3 coding DNA: TGTGCCAGCAGCTTCGCGGGGATCCCCGAAGCTTTCTTT. Translated, it gives CASSFAGIPEAFF.

In this sample, this clone turned up once. V and J are TRBV11-3 and TRBJ2-1; D gene uncertain. Germline V gene data show CDR1 as SGHNT and CDR2 as YENEEA. Trimming took off 0 bases at V and 8 bases at J, with 11 bases between the two ends. The CDR3 has 14 amino acids. This CDR3 reads CASSLDRLEDEQFF. The CDR3 coding sequence is TGTGCCAGCAGCTTAGATCGCCTAGAAGATGAGCAGTTCTTC.

The rearrangement links TRBV10-2 to TRBJ1-5; 9 nucleotides line up with TRBD1. Germline lookup yields CDR1 WSHSY and CDR2 SAAADI. CDR3 size: 14 residues. V lost 6 bases to trimming and J lost 2 bases; unmatched junction nucleotides: 2. The CDR3 sequence is CASSGTGRNQPQHF. The DNA for the CDR3 is TGCGCCAGCAGCGGGACAGGGCGCAATCAGCCCCAGCATTTT.

The chain couples TRBV7-9 to TRBJ1-5; weak D call: TRBD1 (6 bases). The CDR3 sequence is 17 residues long. V was trimmed by 1 base and J by 7 bases, leaving 20 bases between them. Germline V gene data show CDR1 as SEHNR and CDR2 as FQNEAQ (reference sequence). CDR3 residues: CASSLEGVQGHNQPQHF. In DNA, the CDR3 is TGTGCCAGCAGCTTAGAGGGCGTGCAGGGGCACAACCAGCCCCAGCATTTT. The full variable domain, in which reference TRBV7-9 and TRBJ1-5 provide the parts outside the CDR3, is DTGVSQNPRHKITKRGQNVTFRCDPISEHNRLYWYRQTLGQGPEFLTYFQNEAQLEKSRLLSDRFSAERPKGSFSTLEIQRTEQGDSAMYLCASSLEGVQGHNQPQHFGDGTRLSIL.

V usage is TRBV11-2 and J usage is TRBJ1-2, with D maybe TRBD1 (6 bases). This CDR3 is 15 amino acids long. Germline CDR1 and CDR2: SGHAT and FQNNGV. V was pared by 1 base and J by 4 bases, with 13 bases between. CDR3: CASSLAAGAIYGYTF. The CDR3 DNA reads as TGTGCCAGCAGCTTAGCGGCAGGGGCCATCTATGGCTACACCTTC.

This clone showed up just once. The chain has TRBV29-1 and TRBJ1-1; D is unresolved. Germline V gene data show CDR1 as SQVTM and CDR2 as ANQGSEA. The CDR3 totals 13 residues. The V and J ends lost 3 bases and 0 bases respectively, with 8 bases between them. DNA of the CDR3: TGCAGCGTTGATTCGGGCTTGAACACTGAAGCTTTCTTT. Translating gives CSVDSGLNTEAFF.

The gene calls are TRBV6-1 and TRBJ1-1; TRBD1 might be the D (5 bases). V was trimmed by 5 bases and J by 5 bases, leaving 12 bases between them. The CDR3 contains 13 residues. In germline, CDR1 is MNHNS, CDR2 SASEGT. CDR3 sequence reads: CASSMGLTTEAFF. CDR3 nucleotides: TGTGCCAGCAGTATGGGACTGACTACTGAAGCTTTCTTT.

The V gene is TRBV7-9, the J gene TRBJ2-2; 9 nucleotides align to TRBD2. This CDR3 region has 16 residues. Germline values: CDR1 SEHNR, CDR2 FQNEAQ (reference sequence). The V gene end was trimmed by 3 bases and the J gene end by 6 bases; junction bases not matched to a gene: 8. The CDR3 region has the DNA TGTGCCAGCAGCTTCGTACCGGGACTAGCCCCCGGGGAGCTGTTTTTT. It encodes CASSFVPGLAPGELFF.